These T cell receptor beta chains were read from a single sample in a study of blood T cell repertoires in COVID-19. Here immunoSEQ multiplex PCR was the method, and the copy in TCRdb shows in-frame clones only, minus some. The sample holds 250,000 to 300,000 clones, 70% to 90% seen once. Specimen: peripheral blood. Source of these receptors: a woman aged 65 to 85 with acute or convalescent COVID-19. Both conserved end residues are part of each CDR3. A D gene is named only where the DNA matches it firmly. Only some rows state a clone size, as once, few, many or a class for expanded clones.

>TRBV19|-|TRBJ1-1|-
TGTGCCAGTAGTTTCGGACCGGGAATGAACACTGAAGCTTTCTTT
CASSFGPGMNTEAFF
>TRBV5-1|-|TRBJ2-2|-
TGCGCCTCCAGCGAGAACACCGGGGAGCTGTTTTTT
CASSENTGELFF
>TRBV5-5|-|TRBJ1-3|-
TGTGCCAGCAGCTTGGACAGGCCTATGGGAAACACCATATATTTT
CASSLDRPMGNTIYF
>TRBV5-1|-|TRBJ2-7|-
TGCGCCAGCAGCCCCCAATCCTCGGACGAGCAGTACTTC
CASSPQSSDEQYF
>TRBV12-3/TRBV12-4|-|TRBJ1-1|-
TGTGCCAGCACCGTCGGGGTCGTAGCTTTCTTT
CASTVGVVAFF
>TRBV6-5|-|TRBJ1-1|-
TGTGCCAGCAGTTACGAGGAGGGGAACGCTGAAGCTTTCTTT
CASSYEEGNAEAFF
>TRBV5-1|TRBD1|TRBJ1-2|-
TGCGCCAGCAGCCATGGACAGGACTATGGCTACACCTTC
CASSHGQDYGYTF
>TRBV2|TRBD1|TRBJ1-1|once
TGTGCCAGCAGCCTTCTCGGGACAGCGTCCACTGAAGCTTTCTTT
CASSLLGTASTEAFF
>TRBV10-2|-|TRBJ1-1|-
TGCGCCAGCAGTGAGGAGGGCCGGACTGAAGCTTTCTTT
CASSEEGRTEAFF
>TRBV3-1/TRBV3-2|TRBD2|TRBJ2-3|-
TGTGCCAGCAGTACTAGCGGGGGGCCCTCAGATACGCAGTATTTT
CASSTSGGPSDTQYF
>TRBV25-1|-|TRBJ1-3|few
TGTGCCAGCAGTGATTCTTTAGCTACTGGAAACACCATATATTTT
CASSDSLATGNTIYF
>TRBV5-4|-|TRBJ2-5|-
TGTGCCAGCAGCTTGGAGGGAGACAAAGAGACCCAGTACTTC
CASSLEGDKETQYF
>TRBV4-1|-|TRBJ2-1|-
TGCGCCAGCAGCCAAAACTTGGGGCCCTACAATGAGCAGTTCTTC
CASSQNLGPYNEQFF
>TRBV7-9|-|TRBJ1-4|-
TGTGCCAGCAGCCGACAGGAAAAACTGTTTTTT
CASSRQEKLFF
>TRBV24-1|TRBD2|TRBJ2-3|-
TGTGCCACCAGTGCCTCAGATCTAGCGGGGATAAGAGATACGCAGTATTTT
CATSASDLAGIRDTQYF
>TRBV6-5|TRBD1|TRBJ1-2|-
TGTGCCAGCAGTTACTCGAGGACAGGGGATAGTGGCTACACCTTC
CASSYSRTGDSGYTF
>TRBV19|TRBD1|TRBJ1-3|-
TGTGCCAGTACCCCGACAGGGGGCCGGAGTGGAAACACCATATATTTT
CASTPTGGRSGNTIYF
>TRBV5-6|-|TRBJ2-7|-
TGTGCCAGCAGCTTTGGATCGGGGTGGGCCTACGAGCAGTACTTC
CASSFGSGWAYEQYF
>TRBV6-6|TRBD1|TRBJ1-4|-
TGTGCCAGCAGCCCGACAGGGGCGCGAGAAAAACTGTTTTTT
CASSPTGAREKLFF
>TRBV4-1|TRBD2|TRBJ2-3|-
TGCGCCAGCAGACTAGCGGGGGGGCATGCAGATACGCAGTATTTT
CASRLAGGHADTQYF
>TRBV25-1|TRBD1|TRBJ2-5|-
TGTGCCAGCAGTGAAGCCAGGGGGCGCCGGGAGACCCAGTACTTC
CASSEARGRRETQYF
>TRBV5-1|-|TRBJ2-3|-
TGCGCCAGCCACCTTAGCGGTTCGCCCACAGATACGCAGTATTTT
CASHLSGSPTDTQYF
>TRBV7-9|-|TRBJ1-4|-
TGTGCCAGCAGGCAAGCGGGGGGTTTTAATGAAAAACTGTTTTTT
CASRQAGGFNEKLFF
>TRBV6-1|-|TRBJ1-2|-
TGTGCCAGCAGTTCCAGGACGGGGGAAGGCTACACCTTC
CASSSRTGEGYTF
>TRBV18|-|TRBJ1-1|-
TGTGCCAGCTCACCCGCACAGAGAACGAACACTGAAGCTTTCTTT
CASSPAQRTNTEAFF
>TRBV5-5|TRBD1|TRBJ2-3|-
TGTGCCAGCAGCTTGGGGACAGGGGCAGATACGCAGTATTTT
CASSLGTGADTQYF
>TRBV7-9|-|TRBJ1-6|once
TGTGCCAGCAGCGAGGGACTTTCTCCACCCCTCCACTTT
CASSEGLSPPLHF
>TRBV5-1|-|TRBJ2-1|-
TGCGCCAGCAGCCCCCCCCGGTCCGACAATGAGCAGTTCTTC
CASSPPRSDNEQFF
>TRBV6-1|-|TRBJ1-1|-
TGTGCCAGCAGTGAAGCGTATCCTGAAGCTTTCTTT
CASSEAYPEAFF
>TRBV29-1|-|TRBJ2-3|-
TGCAGCGCCTCCGGAGGGGGCGTTCTCACAGATACGCAGTATTTT
CSASGGGVLTDTQYF
>TRBV5-1|TRBD1|TRBJ2-3|-
TGCGCCAGCAGCTACCGGGACAGGGCCACAGATACGCAGTATTTT
CASSYRDRATDTQYF
>TRBV3-1/TRBV3-2|-|TRBJ1-3|-
TGTGCCAGCAGCCAAGCCGGGACAAGGATCTCTGGAAACACCATATATTTT
CASSQAGTRISGNTIYF
>TRBV7-9|TRBD1|TRBJ2-5|-
TGTGCCAGCAGCCTATCCGGGACAGCAGAGACCCAGTACTTC
CASSLSGTAETQYF
>TRBV18|-|TRBJ1-4|once
TGTGCCAGCTCACCGGGGGCGCAGGAAAAACTGTTTTTT
CASSPGAQEKLFF
>TRBV9|-|TRBJ2-3|-
TGTGCCAGCAGCGCCCCCCGGGGGGCAAGCACAGATACGCAGTATTTT
CASSAPRGASTDTQYF
>TRBV30|-|TRBJ2-1|-
TGTGCCTGGACCCATAGGTTAGGGGATGAGCAGTTCTTC
CAWTHRLGDEQFF
>TRBV19|-|TRBJ1-1|-
TGTGCCAGTAGTATAGCCGGGGCTGAAGCTTTCTTT
CASSIAGAEAFF
>TRBV18|-|TRBJ1-5|-
TGTGCCAGCTCACCACCGGGGGCAGGGACGCAGCCCCAGCATTTT
CASSPPGAGTQPQHF
>TRBV10-1|-|TRBJ2-2|-
TGCGCCAGCAGTGAAGGGGGAACCGGGGAGCTGTTTTTT
CASSEGGTGELFF
>TRBV6-5|TRBD1|TRBJ2-7|-
TGTGCCAGCGAAGAGGGGGCACCCTACGAGCAGTACTTC
CASEEGAPYEQYF
>TRBV12-3/TRBV12-4|-|TRBJ1-2|-
TGTGCCAGCAGTTTAGCGACAGGTTCGGGCTACACCTTC
CASSLATGSGYTF
>TRBV3-1/TRBV3-2|TRBD1|TRBJ1-1|-
TGTGCCAGCAGCGCAGACAGGGCGACTGAAGCTTTCTTT
CASSADRATEAFF
>TRBV19|-|TRBJ1-3|-
TGTGCCAGTAGAACCGGGGAAACTGGAAACACCATATATTTT
CASRTGETGNTIYF
>TRBV11-2|TRBD1|TRBJ2-7|few
TGTGCCAGCAGCGGTTCCGGGACAGGGTACGAGCAGTACTTC
CASSGSGTGYEQYF
>TRBV5-5|-|TRBJ2-1|-
TGTGCCAGCAGCTTGGTTTCGGTTAGCAATGAGCAGTTCTTC
CASSLVSVSNEQFF
>TRBV18|-|TRBJ2-5|-
TGTGCCAGCTCACTACACAGGGAAGAGACCCAGTACTTC
CASSLHREETQYF
>TRBV6-5|-|TRBJ2-7|once
TGTGCCAGCAGAGGCGACAGGGGACTACCCTACGAGCAGTACTTC
CASRGDRGLPYEQYF
>TRBV6-6|-|TRBJ2-7|-
TGTGCCAGCAGGTCATCCGGCGGCGAGCAGTACTTC
CASRSSGGEQYF
>TRBV20-1|-|TRBJ1-1|-
TGCAGTGCTAGTACGATAGGGGTGACTGAAGCTTTCTTT
CSASTIGVTEAFF
>TRBV28|-|TRBJ1-4|-
TGTGCCAGCAGTTTTCACCCGGCAACTAATGAAAAACTGTTTTTT
CASSFHPATNEKLFF
>TRBV7-8|-|TRBJ1-2|once
TGTGCCAGCAGCTTCATCTCCCGGGAACTTCCAAATGGCTACACCTTC
CASSFISRELPNGYTF